One sample yielded the 23 T cell receptor beta chains listed below, sequenced in a study of tumor and adjacent non-tumor tissue in lung cancer. A modified ARM-PCR protocol with three rounds of nested PCR amplified TCRbeta. TCRdb ran MiXCR on the multiplex PCR reads and lists one entry per CDR3 protein. The repertoire has about 67,000 distinct CDR3 sequences, roughly three quarters of them found once; the top ten carry more than 35%. This sample's RNA came from whole unsorted tissue. Distant lung tissue was collected more than 3 cm away from the tumor edge. The sample taken for sequencing was distant non-tumor lung tissue. All receptors come from a man in his sixties with non-small cell lung cancer.

Worth noting for this clonotype: A much larger clone is a single base away; this may be a read error. This chain uses TRBV28 with TRBJ2-2; TRBD2 matches at 9 bases. Germline loops: CDR1 MDHEN, CDR2 SYDVKM. CDR3 length equals 14 residues. With V trimmed by 11 bases and J by 5 bases, 9 bases remained unmatched. The CDR3 reads CAAVSGSRTGELFF. The DNA of the CDR3 is TGTGCCGCGGTTAGCGGGAGTAGGACCGGGGAGCTGTTTTTT.

The V gene is TRBV6-1, the J gene TRBJ1-2; 7 bases agree with TRBD1. V was clipped by 9 bases and J by 8 bases; unmatched bases: 15. The CDR3 runs to 14 residues. Germline CDR1 is MNHNS and CDR2 is SASEGT. This CDR3 is CASIEGQAQRGYTF. CDR3 bases: TGTGCCAGTATAGAAGGACAGGCGCAGAGGGGCTACACCTTC.

Comments on this clonotype: No conserved phenylalanine or tryptophan is present at the end of the CDR3, so a read error is the likely explanation. This sequence joins TRBV29-1 and TRBJ2-3, with D possibly matching TRBD2 (5 bases). Trimming cost V 6 bases and J 4 bases, with 23 bases left between them. Germline assignment: CDR1 SQVTM and CDR2 ANQGSEA. The CDR3 totals 16 residues. The CDR3 sequence: CSVGTTGIRVADTQYL. CDR3 coding DNA: TGCAGCGTCGGTACAACCGGGATAAGGGTCGCAGATACGCAGTATTTA.

Remarks on this clonotype: Its ends do not fully match the called genes, so a read error is possible. The rearrangement joins TRBV10-1 to TRBJ1-1; D is unclear. Germline V gene data show CDR1 as WNHNN and CDR2 as SYGVQD (reference sequence). The CDR3 covers 13 residues. Written as DNA, the CDR3 is TGCGCCAGGAGTGGGAGTCCAGGTAGTGAAGTTTTCTTT. It yields the protein CARSGSPGSEVFF.

A remark on this clonotype: The junction and the germline gene differ at one end; a read error may be behind it. The chain links TRBV5-5 to TRBJ1-5; possibly TRBD1 for D (6 bases). CDR1 and CDR2 (germline): SGHKS, YYEKEE (reference sequence). The CDR3 has 16 amino acids. CDR3 sequence: CACSQVGQRGSQPQHF. CDR3 nucleotide sequence: TGTGCCTGCAGCCAGGTAGGACAGCGTGGTAGTCAGCCCCAGCATTTT.

The rearrangement joins TRBV24-1 to TRBJ2-2; D may be TRBD2 (7 bases). Germline V CDR1 and CDR2: KGHDR, SFDVKD. Trimming stripped 6 bases from V and 16 bases from J, with 26 bases between. The CDR3 has 15 amino acids. The CDR3 loop is CATSLGGLNTGGPFF. CDR3 DNA: TGTGCCACCAGTTTAGGCGGGTTGAACACCGGGGGGCCGTTTTTT.

The chain joins TRBV6-1 to TRBJ2-1; D is unresolved. Trimming cost V 5 bases and J 9 bases, with 20 bases left between them. Germline V gene data show CDR1 as MNHNS and CDR2 as SASEGT. This CDR3 is built from 15 residues. CDR3 in amino acids: CASSYPVWGSGEQFF. CDR3 sequence (DNA): TGTGCCAGCAGTTACCCCGTCTGGGGTTCGGGTGAGCAGTTCTTC.

Turning to this clonotype: One junction end does not reproduce the germline sequence, and a read error may be involved. The V call is TRBV5-6, the J call TRBJ2-7; 8 bases are a match to TRBD1. This CDR3 has 16 residues. CDR1 and CDR2 from the germline V gene are SGHDT and YYEEEE. CDR3 sequence: CVSSYPDRGPSYEQYF. DNA of the CDR3: TGTGTCAGCAGCTACCCCGACAGGGGTCCCTCCTACGAGCAGTATTTC.

Notes on this clonotype: A read error may produce the germline difference seen at one junction end. The CDR3 loop is CASSGGDGQSAPAF. CDR3 sequence (DNA): TGTGCCAGCAGTGGCGGGGACGGCCAATCAGCCCCAGCATTT. V and J are TRBV12-3 or TRBV12-4 and TRBJ1-5; D possibly corresponds to TRBD1 (5 bases). This CDR3 is 14 amino acids long.

Comments on this clonotype: Sequence at one end of the junction differs from germline and may be a read error. The chain joins TRBV5-4 to TRBJ2-3, with D possibly matching TRBD2 (5 bases). The CDR3 spans 14 residues. Germline V gene lookup returns CDR1 SGHNT and CDR2 YYREEE (reference sequence). CDR3 loop: CTSSLTTGTDTQYF. CDR3 bases: TGTACCAGCAGCTTAACAACGGGAACAGATACGCAGTATTTT.

In the case of this clonotype: The CDR3 does not close with the conserved phenylalanine or tryptophan, likely indicating a read error. The V call is TRBV29-1, the J call TRBJ2-5, with TRBD1 identical over 9 bases. Germline CDR1 is SQVTM and CDR2 is ANQGSEA. The V segment lost 8 bases and the J segment 4 bases; nucleotides outside the gene matches: 14. There are 15 residues in the CDR3. In DNA form, the CDR3 reads TGCAGCATCATCGGACAGGGGCGCGTAGGAGAGACCCAGTACCTC. The encoded protein is CSIIGQGRVGETQYL.

Note on this clonotype: The CDR3 carries no conserved terminal phenylalanine or tryptophan, so it likely arises from a read error. No DNA is shown, since the ends of the CDR3 on it are uncertain; the CDR3 is the one TCRdb lists. The genes are TRBV28 and TRBJ1-5; the table calls TRBD1, which could not be checked here. From its first to its last residue, the CDR3 has 14 amino acids. CDR1 is MDHEN and CDR2 is SYDVKM in the germline V gene. CDR3 residues: CASSRDSSNQPHHL.

Concerning this clonotype itself: The CDR3 does not end in the conserved phenylalanine or tryptophan, so this is likely a read error. CDR3 protein: CASSPGIDEKLFS. Written as DNA, the CDR3 is TGTGCCAGCAGCCCAGGCATTGACGAAAAACTGTTTTCT. The chain links TRBV7-8 to TRBJ1-4; D remains unclear. Trimming cost V 5 bases and J 8 bases, with 12 bases left between them. The CDR3 consists of 13 residues. Per germline, CDR1 SGHVS and CDR2 FQNEAQ.

This clonotype has a count of ten or more. V gene TRBV5-1 combines with J gene TRBJ2-7; 15 positions agree with TRBD2. CDR3 length: 16 amino acids. V was pared by 0 bases and J by 5 bases, with 3 bases of the junction left unmatched. Germline assignment: CDR1 SGHRS and CDR2 YFSETQ. The CDR3 coding sequence is TGCGCCAGCAGCTTGGGGGGACTAGCGGGAGGCAACGAGCAGTACTTC. Translating it yields CASSLGGLAGGNEQYF.

To note about this clonotype: One end of the junction varies from germline; a read error may be responsible. This rearrangement joins TRBV14 to TRBJ1-4; D is uncertain. Germline loops: CDR1 SGHDN, CDR2 FVKESK. The CDR3 spans 14 residues. CDR3 region: CASSREGLDEKPFF. CDR3 coding DNA: TGTGCCAGCAGCCGTGAGGGATTGGATGAAAAACCGTTTTTT.

To note about this clonotype: A read error may account for a junction end that differs from germline. The gene calls are TRBV6-6 and TRBJ1-2; D call uncertain. The CDR3 loop spans 13 amino acids. Germline assignment: CDR1 MNHNY and CDR2 SVGAGI (reference sequence). The CDR3 loop is CVSSLRDSYGYTF. DNA of the CDR3: TGTGTCAGCAGTTTACGGGATAGCTATGGCTACACCTTC.

Turning to this clonotype: A read error may produce the germline difference seen at one junction end. V gene TRBV29-1 combines with J gene TRBJ2-5, with D tentatively TRBD2 (6 bases). The CDR3 spans 14 residues. Germline loops: CDR1 SQVTM, CDR2 ANQGSEA. The CDR3 sequence is CCVEDPGGGEIQYF. DNA of the CDR3: TGCTGCGTTGAAGATCCCGGGGGTGGCGAGATCCAGTACTTC.

About this clonotype itself: Its ends do not fully match the called genes, so a read error is possible. The V gene is TRBV29-1, the J gene TRBJ2-5; 9 bases align to TRBD1. This CDR3 spans 15 amino acids. From germline, CDR1 is SQVTM and CDR2 ANQGSEA. The CDR3 coding sequence is TGCAGAGCCATCGGACAGGGGCGGGTAGGAGAGATCCAGTACTTC. It is translated as CRAIGQGRVGEIQYF.

This chain links TRBV12-3 or TRBV12-4 with TRBJ2-1, with D possibly TRBD2 on 5 matching bases. V dropped 3 bases and J dropped 7 bases, with 10 bases sitting between them. The CDR3 is 13 amino acids. For the CDR3, the DNA is TGTGCCAGCAGTTTCCAGAGGGATAATGAGCAGTTCTTC. It translates to CASSFQRDNEQFF.

Concerning this clonotype itself: Being one base from a much bigger clone, this may be a read error. V gene TRBV5-1 combines with J gene TRBJ2-6, with D perhaps matching TRBD1 (6 bases). This CDR3 is built from 11 residues. CDR1 is SGHRS, CDR2 YFSETQ, per germline. CDR3 nucleotides: TGCGACAGCACGGACAGCAACGTCCTGACTTTC. Its protein is CDSTDSNVLTF.

About this clonotype: The junction departs from germline at one end; a sequencing error may be responsible. V and J are TRBV13 and TRBJ2-7, with 10 bases aligning to TRBD1. CDR3 size: 16 residues. CDR1 PRHDT and CDR2 FYEKMQ come from the germline V gene (reference sequence). The chain's CDR3 is CASSTDGQGGSYEHYF. The CDR3 DNA reads as TGTGCCAGCAGCACCGATGGACAGGGGGGATCCTACGAGCACTACTTC.

With regard to this clonotype: The junction departs from germline at one end; a sequencing error may be responsible. The rearrangement joins TRBV29-1 to TRBJ2-3; the D gene is possibly TRBD2 (6 bases). The CDR3 loop spans 14 amino acids. The germline V gene encodes CDR1 SQVTM and CDR2 ANQGSEA. CDR3 DNA: TGCAGCGTTGGAGTTGGGGGGACGACAGATATGCAGTATTTT. This gives the protein CSVGVGGTTDMQYF.

This chain uses TRBV28 with TRBJ2-7; D not resolved. Trimming stripped 5 bases from V and 7 bases from J, with 12 bases between. CDR3 length: 12 amino acids. Germline assignment: CDR1 MDHEN and CDR2 SYDVKM. The CDR3 loop is CASSIASREQYF. The DNA for the CDR3 is TGTGCCAGCAGTATTGCCTCGAGGGAGCAGTACTTC.